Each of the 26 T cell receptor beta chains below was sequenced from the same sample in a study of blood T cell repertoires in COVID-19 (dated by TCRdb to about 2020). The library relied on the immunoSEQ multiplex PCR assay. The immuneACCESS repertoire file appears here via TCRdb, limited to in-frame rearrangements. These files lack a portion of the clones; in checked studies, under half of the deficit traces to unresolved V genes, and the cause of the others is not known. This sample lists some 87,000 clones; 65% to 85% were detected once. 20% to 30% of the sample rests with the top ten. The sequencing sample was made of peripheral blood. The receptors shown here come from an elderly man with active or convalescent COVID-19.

CDR3 coding DNA: TGTGCCAGCAGCTCAGGAGCGGGACAAGATACGCAGTATTTT. Translation: CASSSGAGQDTQYF. The chain couples TRBV28 to TRBJ2-3, with a possible D match to TRBD2 (7 bases). The CDR3 extends over 14 amino acids. Looked up from germline, CDR1 is MDHEN and CDR2 is SYDVKM. The V and J ends lost 6 bases and 5 bases respectively, with 15 bases between them.

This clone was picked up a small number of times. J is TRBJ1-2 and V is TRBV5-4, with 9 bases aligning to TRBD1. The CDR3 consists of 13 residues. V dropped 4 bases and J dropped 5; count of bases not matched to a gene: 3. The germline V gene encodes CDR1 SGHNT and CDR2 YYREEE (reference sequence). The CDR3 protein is CASSLDRGYGYTF. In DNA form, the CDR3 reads TGTGCCAGCAGCCTGGACAGGGGATATGGCTACACCTTC.

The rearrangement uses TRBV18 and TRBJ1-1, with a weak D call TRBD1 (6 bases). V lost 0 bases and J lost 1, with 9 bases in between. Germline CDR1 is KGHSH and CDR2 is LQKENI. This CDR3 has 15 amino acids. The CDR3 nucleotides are TGTGCCAGCTCACCACCGGGACACGAGAACACTGAAGCTTTCTTT. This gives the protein CASSPPGHENTEAFF.

The CDR3 nucleotides read TGTGCCAGCAGGGTGGACAGTGGCCAGCATTTT. Translated, it gives CASRVDSGQHF. The V gene is TRBV12-3 or TRBV12-4, the J gene TRBJ1-5; perhaps TRBD1 as D (6 bases). Trimming left V 6 bases short and J 12 bases short, with 12 bases between. This CDR3 has 11 residues.

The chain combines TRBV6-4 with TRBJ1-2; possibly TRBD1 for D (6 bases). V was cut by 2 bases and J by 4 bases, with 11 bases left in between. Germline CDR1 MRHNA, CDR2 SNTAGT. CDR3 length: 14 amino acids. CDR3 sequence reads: CASSDAARGYGYTF. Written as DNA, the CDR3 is TGTGCCAGCAGTGACGCCGCCAGGGGCTATGGCTACACCTTC.

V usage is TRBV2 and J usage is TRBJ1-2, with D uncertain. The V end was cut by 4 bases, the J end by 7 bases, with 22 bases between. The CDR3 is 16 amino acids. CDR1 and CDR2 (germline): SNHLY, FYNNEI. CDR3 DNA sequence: TGTGCCAGCAGTGGGACCACCACCCGCGGGGTAGGTGGCTACACCTTC. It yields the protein CASSGTTTRGVGGYTF. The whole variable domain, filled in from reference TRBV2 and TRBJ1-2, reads EPEVTQTPSHQVTQMGQEVILRCVPISNHLYFYWYRQILGQKVEFLVSFYNNEISEKSEIFDDQFSVERPDGSNFTLKIRSTKLEDSAMYFCASSGTTTRGVGGYTFGSGTRLTVV.

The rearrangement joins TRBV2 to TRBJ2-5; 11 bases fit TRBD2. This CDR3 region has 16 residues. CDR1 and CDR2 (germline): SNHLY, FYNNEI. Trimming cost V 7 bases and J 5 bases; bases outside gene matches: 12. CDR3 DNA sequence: TGTGCCAGCATCCCGGTAGCGGGGGGGCCTGGGGAGACCCAGTACTTC. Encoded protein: CASIPVAGGPGETQYF.

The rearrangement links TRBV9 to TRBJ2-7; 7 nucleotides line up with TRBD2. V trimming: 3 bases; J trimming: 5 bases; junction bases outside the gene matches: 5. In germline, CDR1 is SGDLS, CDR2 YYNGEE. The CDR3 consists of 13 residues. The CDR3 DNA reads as TGTGCCAGCAGCGAAGCGGGGCGGGACGAGCAGTACTTC. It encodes CASSEAGRDEQYF. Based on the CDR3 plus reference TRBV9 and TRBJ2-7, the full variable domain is DSGVTQTPKHLITATGQRVTLRCSPRSGDLSVYWYQQSLDQGLQFLIQYYNGEERAKGNILERFSAQQFPDLHSELNLSSLELGDSALYFCASSEAGRDEQYFGPGTRLTVT.

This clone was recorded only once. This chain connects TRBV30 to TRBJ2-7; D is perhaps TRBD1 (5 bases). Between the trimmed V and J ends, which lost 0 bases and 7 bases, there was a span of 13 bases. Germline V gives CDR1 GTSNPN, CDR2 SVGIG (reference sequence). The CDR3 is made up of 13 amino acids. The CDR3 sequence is CAWSVRGEREQYF. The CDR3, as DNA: TGTGCCTGGAGTGTAAGGGGCGAAAGAGAGCAGTACTTC.

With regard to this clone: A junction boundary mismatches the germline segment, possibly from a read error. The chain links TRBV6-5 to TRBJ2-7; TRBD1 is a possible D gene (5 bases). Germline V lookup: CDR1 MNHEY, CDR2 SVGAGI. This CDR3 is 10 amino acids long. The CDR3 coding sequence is TGTGCCAGCAGTTACGGAAATCAGGGCTTC. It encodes CASSYGNQGF.

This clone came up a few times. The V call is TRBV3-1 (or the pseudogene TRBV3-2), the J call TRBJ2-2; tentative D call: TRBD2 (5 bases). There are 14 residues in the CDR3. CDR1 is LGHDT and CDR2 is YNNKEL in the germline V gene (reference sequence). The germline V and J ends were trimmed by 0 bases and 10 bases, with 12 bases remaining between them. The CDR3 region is CASSQEINSEELFF. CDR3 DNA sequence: TGTGCCAGCAGCCAAGAAATTAATAGCGAGGAGCTGTTTTTT.

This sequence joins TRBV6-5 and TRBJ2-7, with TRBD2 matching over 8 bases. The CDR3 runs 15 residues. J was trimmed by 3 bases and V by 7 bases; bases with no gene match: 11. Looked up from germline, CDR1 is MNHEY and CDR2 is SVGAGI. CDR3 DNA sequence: TGTGCCAGCACCATTAAGCGGGGGCTAAACTACGAGCAGTACTTC. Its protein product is CASTIKRGLNYEQYF.

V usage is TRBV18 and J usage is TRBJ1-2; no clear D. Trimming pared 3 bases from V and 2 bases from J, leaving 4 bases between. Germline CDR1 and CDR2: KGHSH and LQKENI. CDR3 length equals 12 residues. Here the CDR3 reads CASSPTNYGYTF. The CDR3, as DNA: TGTGCCAGCTCACCGACAAACTATGGCTACACCTTC.

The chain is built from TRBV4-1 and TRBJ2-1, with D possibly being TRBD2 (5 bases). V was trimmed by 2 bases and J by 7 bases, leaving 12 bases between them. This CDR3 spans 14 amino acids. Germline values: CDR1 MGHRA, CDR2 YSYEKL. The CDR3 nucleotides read TGCGCCAGCAGCCAAATTTGGGGAGCAAATGAGCAGTTCTTC. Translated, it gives CASSQIWGANEQFF.

CDR3 region: CATSREAGMGNQPQHF. The CDR3 nucleotides read TGTGCCACCAGCAGAGAAGCAGGGATGGGCAATCAGCCCCAGCATTTT. V is TRBV15 and J is TRBJ1-5, with D perhaps matching TRBD1 (5 bases). Germline CDR1 LNHNV, CDR2 YYDKDF (reference sequence). The CDR3 runs 16 residues. Trimming removed 0 bases from V and 2 bases from J, with 11 bases in between.

The CDR3: CASSPGVNTEAFF. The CDR3, as DNA: TGTGCCAGCAGTCCAGGGGTGAACACTGAAGCTTTCTTT. The chain has TRBV6-5 and TRBJ1-1; a possible D gene is TRBD1 (6 bases). V lost 5 bases, J lost 0 bases, and 7 bases lay in between. The CDR3 consists of 13 residues. Per the germline V gene, CDR1 is MNHEY and CDR2 is SVGAGI.

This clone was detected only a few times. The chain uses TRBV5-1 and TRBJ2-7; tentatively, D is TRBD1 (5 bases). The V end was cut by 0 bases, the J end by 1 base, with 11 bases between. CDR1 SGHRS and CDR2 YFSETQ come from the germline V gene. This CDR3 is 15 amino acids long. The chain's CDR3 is CASSLALDRSYEQYF. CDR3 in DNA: TGCGCCAGCAGCTTGGCTTTAGACAGATCCTACGAGCAGTACTTC.

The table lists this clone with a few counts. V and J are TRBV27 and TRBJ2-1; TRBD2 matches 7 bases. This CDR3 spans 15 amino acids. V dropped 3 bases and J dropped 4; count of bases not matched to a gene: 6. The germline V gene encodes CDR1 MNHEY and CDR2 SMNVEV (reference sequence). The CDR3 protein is CASSFLAGVYNEQFF. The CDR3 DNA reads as TGTGCCAGCAGTTTTCTGGCGGGGGTTTACAATGAGCAGTTCTTC.

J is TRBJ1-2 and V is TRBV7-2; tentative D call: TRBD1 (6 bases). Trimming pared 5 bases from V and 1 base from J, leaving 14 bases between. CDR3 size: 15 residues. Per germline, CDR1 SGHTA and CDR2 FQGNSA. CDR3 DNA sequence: TGTGCCAGCAGCCCGCCGGGACAACTTAACTATGGCTACACCTTC. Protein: CASSPPGQLNYGYTF.

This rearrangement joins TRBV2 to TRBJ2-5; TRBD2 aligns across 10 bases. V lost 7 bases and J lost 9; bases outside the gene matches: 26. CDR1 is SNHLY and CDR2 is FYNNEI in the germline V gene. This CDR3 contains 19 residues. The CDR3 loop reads CASTQQGLAGAFFGGAQYF. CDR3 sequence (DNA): TGTGCCAGCACCCAACAGGGGCTAGCGGGGGCATTCTTTGGTGGTGCCCAGTACTTC.

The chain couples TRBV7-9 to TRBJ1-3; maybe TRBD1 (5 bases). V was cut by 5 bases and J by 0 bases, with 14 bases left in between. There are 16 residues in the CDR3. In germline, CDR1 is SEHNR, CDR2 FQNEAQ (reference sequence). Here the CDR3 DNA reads TGTGCCAGCAGCCCGTATGGGGCCTACTCTGGAAACACCATATATTTT. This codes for CASSPYGAYSGNTIYF.

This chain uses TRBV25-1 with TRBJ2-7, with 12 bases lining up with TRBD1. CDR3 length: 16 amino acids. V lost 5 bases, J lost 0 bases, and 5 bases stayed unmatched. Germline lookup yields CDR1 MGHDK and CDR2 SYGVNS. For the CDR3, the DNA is TGTGCCAGCAGTCCCCCGGGACAGGGGGCCTCCTACGAGCAGTACTTC. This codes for CASSPPGQGASYEQYF.

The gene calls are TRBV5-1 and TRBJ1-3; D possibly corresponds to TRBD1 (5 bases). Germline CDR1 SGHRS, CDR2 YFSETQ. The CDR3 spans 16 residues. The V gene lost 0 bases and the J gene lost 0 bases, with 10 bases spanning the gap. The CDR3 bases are TGCGCCAGCAGCTTGGAGGGGAAACTCTCTGGAAACACCATATATTTT. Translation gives CASSLEGKLSGNTIYF.

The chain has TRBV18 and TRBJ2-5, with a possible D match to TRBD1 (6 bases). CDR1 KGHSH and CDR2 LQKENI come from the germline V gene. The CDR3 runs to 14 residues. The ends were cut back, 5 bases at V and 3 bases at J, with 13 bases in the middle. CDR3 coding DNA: TGTGCCAGCTCAAAAGACAGGCGGGAAGAGACCCAGTACTTC. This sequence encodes CASSKDRREETQYF.

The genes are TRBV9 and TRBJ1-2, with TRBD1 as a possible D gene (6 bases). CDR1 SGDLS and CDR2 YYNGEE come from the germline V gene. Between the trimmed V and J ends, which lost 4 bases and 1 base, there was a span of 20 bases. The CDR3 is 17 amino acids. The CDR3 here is CASSPGGGAGVNYGYTF. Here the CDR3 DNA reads TGTGCCAGCAGCCCCGGAGGGGGGGCAGGGGTTAACTATGGCTACACCTTC. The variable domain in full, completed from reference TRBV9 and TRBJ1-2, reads DSGVTQTPKHLITATGQRVTLRCSPRSGDLSVYWYQQSLDQGLQFLIQYYNGEERAKGNILERFSAQQFPDLHSELNLSSLELGDSALYFCASSPGGGAGVNYGYTFGSGTRLTVV.

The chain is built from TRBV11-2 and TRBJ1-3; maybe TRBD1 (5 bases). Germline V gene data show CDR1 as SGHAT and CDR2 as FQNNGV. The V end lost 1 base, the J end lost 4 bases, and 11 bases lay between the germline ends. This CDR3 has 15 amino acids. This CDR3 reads CASSLAGSRGNTIYF. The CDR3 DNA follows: TGTGCCAGCAGCTTAGCAGGGTCGCGAGGAAACACCATATATTTT.